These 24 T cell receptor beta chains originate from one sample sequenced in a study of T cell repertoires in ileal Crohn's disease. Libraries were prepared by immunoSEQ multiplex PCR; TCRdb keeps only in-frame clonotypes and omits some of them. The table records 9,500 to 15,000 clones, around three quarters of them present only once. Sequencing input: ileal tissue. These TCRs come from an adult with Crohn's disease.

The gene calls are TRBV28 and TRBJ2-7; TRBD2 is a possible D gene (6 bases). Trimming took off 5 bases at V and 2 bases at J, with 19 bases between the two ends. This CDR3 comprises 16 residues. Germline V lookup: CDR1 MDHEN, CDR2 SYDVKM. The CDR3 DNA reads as TGTGCCAGCAGTAGCGAGGTTTTGGGACTGGCCTACGAGCAGTACTTC. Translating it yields CASSSEVLGLAYEQYF.

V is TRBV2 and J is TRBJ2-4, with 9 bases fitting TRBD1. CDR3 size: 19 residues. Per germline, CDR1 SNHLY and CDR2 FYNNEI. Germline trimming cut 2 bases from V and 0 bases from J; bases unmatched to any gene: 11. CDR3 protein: CASSERTGGASIAKNIQYF. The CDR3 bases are TGTGCCAGCAGTGAAAGAACAGGGGGCGCTTCTATAGCCAAAAACATTCAGTACTTC.

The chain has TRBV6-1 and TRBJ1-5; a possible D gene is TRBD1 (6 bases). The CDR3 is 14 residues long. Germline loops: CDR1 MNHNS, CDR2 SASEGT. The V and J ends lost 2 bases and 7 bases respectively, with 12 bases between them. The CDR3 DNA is TGTGCCAGCAGTGAAATCACAGGGCGCCAGCCCCAGCATTTT. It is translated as CASSEITGRQPQHF.

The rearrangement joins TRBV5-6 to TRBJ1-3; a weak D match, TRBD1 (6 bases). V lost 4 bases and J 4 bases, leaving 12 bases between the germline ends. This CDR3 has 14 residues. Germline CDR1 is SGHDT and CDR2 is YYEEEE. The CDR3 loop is CASSPQGRGNTIYF. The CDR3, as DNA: TGTGCCAGCAGCCCCCAGGGGCGGGGAAACACCATATATTTT.

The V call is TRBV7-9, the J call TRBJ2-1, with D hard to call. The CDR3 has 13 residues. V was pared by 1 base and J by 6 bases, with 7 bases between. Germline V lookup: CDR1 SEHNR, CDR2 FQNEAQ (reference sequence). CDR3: CASSLVRSNEQFF. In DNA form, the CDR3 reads TGTGCCAGCAGCTTAGTAAGGAGCAATGAGCAGTTCTTC. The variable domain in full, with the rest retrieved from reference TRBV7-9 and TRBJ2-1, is DTGVSQNPRHKITKRGQNVTFRCDPISEHNRLYWYRQTLGQGPEFLTYFQNEAQLEKSRLLSDRFSAERPKGSFSTLEIQRTEQGDSAMYLCASSLVRSNEQFFGPGTRLTVL.

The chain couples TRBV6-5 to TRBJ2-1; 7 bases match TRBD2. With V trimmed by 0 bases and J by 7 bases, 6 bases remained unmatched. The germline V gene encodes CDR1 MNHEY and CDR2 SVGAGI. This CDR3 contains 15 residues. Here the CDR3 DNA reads TGTGCCAGCAGTTACTCGCGACTAGCTAAAAATGAGCAGTTCTTC. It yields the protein CASSYSRLAKNEQFF.

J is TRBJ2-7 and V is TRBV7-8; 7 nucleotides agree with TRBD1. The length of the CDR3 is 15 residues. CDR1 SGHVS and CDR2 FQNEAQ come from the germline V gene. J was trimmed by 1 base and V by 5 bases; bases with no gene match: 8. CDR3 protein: CASSPRQGRSYEQYF. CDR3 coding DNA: TGTGCCAGCAGCCCCCGACAGGGACGGTCCTACGAGCAGTACTTC.

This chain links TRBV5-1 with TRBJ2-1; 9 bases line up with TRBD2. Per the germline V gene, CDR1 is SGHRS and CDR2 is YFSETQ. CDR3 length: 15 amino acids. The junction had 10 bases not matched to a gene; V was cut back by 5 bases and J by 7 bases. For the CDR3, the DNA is TGCGCCAGCAGATCGGAGGCGGGAGGGAGAAATGAGCAGTTCTTC. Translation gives CASRSEAGGRNEQFF.

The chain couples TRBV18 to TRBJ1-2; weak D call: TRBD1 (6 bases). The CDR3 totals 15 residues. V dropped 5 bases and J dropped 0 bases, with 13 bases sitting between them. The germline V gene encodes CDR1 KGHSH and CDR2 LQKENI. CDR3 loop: CASSTGQNANYGYTF. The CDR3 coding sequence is TGTGCCAGCTCAACCGGACAGAACGCTAACTATGGCTACACCTTC.

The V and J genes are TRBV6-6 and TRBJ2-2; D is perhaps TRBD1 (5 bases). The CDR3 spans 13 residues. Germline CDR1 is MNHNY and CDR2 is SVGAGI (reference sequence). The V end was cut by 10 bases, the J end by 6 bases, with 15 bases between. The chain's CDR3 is CAISQGVAGELFF. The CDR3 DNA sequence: TGTGCCATCTCCCAAGGGGTTGCCGGGGAGCTGTTTTTT.

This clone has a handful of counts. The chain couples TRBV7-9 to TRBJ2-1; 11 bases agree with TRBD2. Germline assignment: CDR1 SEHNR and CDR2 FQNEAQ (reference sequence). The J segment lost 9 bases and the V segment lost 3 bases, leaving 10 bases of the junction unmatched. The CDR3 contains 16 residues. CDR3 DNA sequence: TGTGCCAGCAGCTTCGTTAGCGGGAGGGCTGGCGGTGAGCAGTTCTTC. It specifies CASSFVSGRAGGEQFF.

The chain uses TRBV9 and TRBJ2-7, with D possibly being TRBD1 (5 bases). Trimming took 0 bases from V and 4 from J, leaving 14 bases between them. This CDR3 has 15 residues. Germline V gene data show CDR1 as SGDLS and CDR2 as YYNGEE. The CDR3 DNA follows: TGTGCCAGCAGCGTAGCTGGGGTAGGGGTTTACGAGCAGTACTTC. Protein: CASSVAGVGVYEQYF. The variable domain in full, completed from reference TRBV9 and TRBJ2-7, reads DSGVTQTPKHLITATGQRVTLRCSPRSGDLSVYWYQQSLDQGLQFLIQYYNGEERAKGNILERFSAQQFPDLHSELNLSSLELGDSALYFCASSVAGVGVYEQYFGPGTRLTVT.

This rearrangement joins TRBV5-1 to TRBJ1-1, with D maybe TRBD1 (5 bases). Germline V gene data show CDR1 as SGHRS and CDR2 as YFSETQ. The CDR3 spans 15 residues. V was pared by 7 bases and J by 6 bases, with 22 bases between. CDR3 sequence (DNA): TGCGCCAGCGATTTAAAGGGGCTTGGGGGGTCTGAAGCTTTCTTT. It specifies CASDLKGLGGSEAFF.

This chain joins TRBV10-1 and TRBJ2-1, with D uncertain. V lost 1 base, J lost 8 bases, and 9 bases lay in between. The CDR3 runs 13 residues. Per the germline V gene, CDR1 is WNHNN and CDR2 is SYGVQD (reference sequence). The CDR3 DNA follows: TGCGCCAGCAGTGAGTACCGGTCCGATGAGCAGTTCTTC. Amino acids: CASSEYRSDEQFF.

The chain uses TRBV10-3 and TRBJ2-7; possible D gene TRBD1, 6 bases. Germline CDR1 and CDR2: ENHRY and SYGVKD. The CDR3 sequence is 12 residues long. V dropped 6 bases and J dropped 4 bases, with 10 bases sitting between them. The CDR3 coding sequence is TGTGCCATCAGCCTAAGGGGGTACGAGCAGTACTTC. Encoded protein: CAISLRGYEQYF.

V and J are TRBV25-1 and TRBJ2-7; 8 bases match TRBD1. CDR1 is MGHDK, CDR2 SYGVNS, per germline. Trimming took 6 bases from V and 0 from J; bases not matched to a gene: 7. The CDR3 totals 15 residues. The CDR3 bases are TGTGCCAGCAGCCCTCCGGGACAGGACTCCTACGAGCAGTACTTC. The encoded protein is CASSPPGQDSYEQYF.

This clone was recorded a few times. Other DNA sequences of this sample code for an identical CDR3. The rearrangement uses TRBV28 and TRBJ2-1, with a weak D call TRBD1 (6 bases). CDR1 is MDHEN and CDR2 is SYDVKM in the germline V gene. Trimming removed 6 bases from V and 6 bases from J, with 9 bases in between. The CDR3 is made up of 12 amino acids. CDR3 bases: TGTGCCAGCAGCCGGGACACCAATGAGCAGTTCTTC. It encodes CASSRDTNEQFF.

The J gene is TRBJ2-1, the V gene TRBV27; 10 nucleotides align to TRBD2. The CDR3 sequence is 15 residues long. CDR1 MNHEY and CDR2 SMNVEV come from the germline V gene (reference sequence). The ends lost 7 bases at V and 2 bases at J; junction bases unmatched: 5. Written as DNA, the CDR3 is TGTGCCAGCAACGCCGGGACTAGCGCCTACAATGAGCAGTTCTTC. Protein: CASNAGTSAYNEQFF.

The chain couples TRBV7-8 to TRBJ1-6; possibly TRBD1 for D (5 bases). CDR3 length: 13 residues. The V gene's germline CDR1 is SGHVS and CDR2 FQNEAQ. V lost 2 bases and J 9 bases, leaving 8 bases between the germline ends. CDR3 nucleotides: TGTGCCAGCAGCTTACAGGGCGGTTCACCCCTCCACTTT. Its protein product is CASSLQGGSPLHF.

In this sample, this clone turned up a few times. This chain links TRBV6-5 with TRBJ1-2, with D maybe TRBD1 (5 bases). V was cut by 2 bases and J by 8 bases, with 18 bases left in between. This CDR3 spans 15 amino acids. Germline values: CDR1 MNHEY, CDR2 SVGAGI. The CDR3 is CASSYTSGRVYGYTF. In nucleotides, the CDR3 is TGTGCCAGCAGTTACACATCCGGCAGGGTTTACGGCTACACCTTC.

The chain's CDR3 is CASNSRDYSNQPQHF. The CDR3, as DNA: TGTGCCAGTAATTCCCGAGATTATAGCAATCAGCCCCAGCATTTT. V is TRBV19 and J is TRBJ1-5; no firm D call. The germline gives CDR1 LNHDA, CDR2 SQIVND (reference sequence). CDR3 length: 15 amino acids. Trimming removed 7 bases at V and 0 bases at J, with 13 bases between.

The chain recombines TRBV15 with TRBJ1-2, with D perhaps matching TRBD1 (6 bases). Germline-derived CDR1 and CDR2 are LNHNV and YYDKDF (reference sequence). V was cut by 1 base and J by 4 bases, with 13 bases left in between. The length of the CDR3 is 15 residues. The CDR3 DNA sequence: TGTGCCACCAGCAGAGGTACCGAGGACAGCTATGGCTACACCTTC. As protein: CATSRGTEDSYGYTF.

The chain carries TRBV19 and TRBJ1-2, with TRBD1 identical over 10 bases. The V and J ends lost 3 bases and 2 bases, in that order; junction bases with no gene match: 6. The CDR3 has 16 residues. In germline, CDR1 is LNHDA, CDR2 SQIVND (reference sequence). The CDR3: CASSIPGQGGNYGYTF. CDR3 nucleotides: TGTGCCAGTAGTATTCCCGGACAGGGGGGGAACTATGGCTACACCTTC.

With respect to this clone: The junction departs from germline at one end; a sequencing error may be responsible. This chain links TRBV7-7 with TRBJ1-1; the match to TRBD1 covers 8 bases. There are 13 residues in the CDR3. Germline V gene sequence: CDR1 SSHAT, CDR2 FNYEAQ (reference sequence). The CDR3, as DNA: TGTGCTAGCAGCCAAGGACAGGGCACTGAAGCTTTCTTT. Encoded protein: CASSQGQGTEAFF. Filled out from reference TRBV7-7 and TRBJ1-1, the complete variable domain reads GAGVSQSPRYKVTKRGQDVTLRCDPISSHATLYWYQQALGQGPEFLTYFNYEAQPDKSGLPSDRFSAERPEGSISTLTIQRTEQRDSAMYRCASSQGQGTEAFFGQGTRLTVV.